This TCR beta chain was sequenced during a study of T cells in lung cancer brain metastases. Here immunoSEQ multiplex PCR was the method, and the copy in TCRdb shows in-frame clones only, minus some. The sample has around 930 clones; more than 75% are singletons. Broader study findings: Effects of preoperative corticosteroids on T cell infiltration in brain metastases could not be controlled. FFPE DNA fragmentation may have prevented retrieving the complete T cell repertoire.

Turning to this clone: Its target is not known.

Either synchronous oligometastatic disease or delayed solitary brain metastasis recurrence led to resection. About 5 deparaffinized, unstained about 11 um sections supplied tumor areas macrodissected using marked H&E slides as a guide. CDR3 length: 16 residues. Losses at the gene ends were 0 bases for V and 7 bases for J; bases not matched to a gene: 6. Germline CDR1 is SGDLS and CDR2 is YYNGEE. V usage is TRBV9 and J usage is TRBJ2-1, with TRBD2 matching 11 bases. The TCR comes from a woman between 45 and 60 years old with non-small cell lung cancer. The sequenced sample consisted of tumor tissue from the primary lung tumor. The CDR3: CASSVGGLAGLNEQFF. Here the CDR3 DNA reads TGTGCCAGCAGCGTAGGTGGACTAGCGGGTTTGAATGAGCAGTTCTTC.